This T cell receptor (beta chain) was captured in a study of blood T cells in healthy people across ages. Study results and caveats: Unsorted PBMCs blocked a conclusive comparison of naive and antigen-experienced cells. Naive T cell percentage strongly correlated with TCR beta diversity. CMV status of donors was unknown, possibly confounding expanded clonotype changes.

Through a sample-barcoded 5' primer and a J-beta primer mix, a second PCR was run for roughly 7 to 12 cycles. MiXCR was run by TCRdb on the 5' RACE reads, yielding one entry per CDR3 protein. The table has 1.5 million to 2 million distinct CDR3 sequences, about 28% seen once. Germline V lookup: CDR1 SGHRS, CDR2 YFSETQ. The CDR3 spans 16 residues. This clonotype has only a few counts. Antigen unknown. A junction end diverges from the germline sequence, so it may reflect a read error. Extraction yielded at least 6 micrograms of total RNA per sample. Sequenced sample: blood. This clonotype was obtained from a woman in her 30s in good health. The rearrangement uses TRBV5-1 and TRBJ2-1; 8 nucleotides match TRBD2. The CDR3 DNA follows: TGTGCCAACAGCTTCCTAGCGGGCTCGGGGGTGGATGAGCAGTTCTTC. Translation: CANSFLAGSGVDEQFF.